Shown below are 14 T cell receptor beta chains from a single sample sequenced in a study of blood T cell repertoires in COVID-19. Libraries were prepared by immunoSEQ multiplex PCR; TCRdb keeps only in-frame clonotypes and omits some of them. The table lists hundreds of thousands of clones, about 90% of them singletons. The sequenced sample consisted of PBMCs or T cells enriched from blood (not recorded which). The source is a woman aged 50 to 60 who had been exposed to COVID-19.

The chain is built from TRBV9 and TRBJ2-5, with 10 bases identical to TRBD2. This CDR3 region has 17 residues. Germline loops: CDR1 SGDLS, CDR2 YYNGEE. With V trimmed by 3 bases and J by 4 bases, 12 bases remained unmatched. The CDR3 DNA follows: TGTGCCAGCAGCGGAGGATCTAGCGGGGGATTTTCAGAGACCCAGTACTTC. Its protein product is CASSGGSSGGFSETQYF.

This clone appeared once. V gene TRBV2 combines with J gene TRBJ1-2; 7 bases are a match to TRBD1. The CDR3 runs to 15 residues. J lost 6 bases, V lost 7 bases, and 14 bases had no gene match. Germline V gene lookup returns CDR1 SNHLY and CDR2 FYNNEI. Here the CDR3 reads CASTYSGTADDGYTF. CDR3 nucleotides: TGTGCCAGCACATATTCCGGGACAGCTGACGATGGCTACACCTTC.

This clone was detected once. V gene TRBV4-1 combines with J gene TRBJ1-1; TRBD1 is a possible D gene (6 bases). The CDR3 loop spans 17 amino acids. Between the trimmed V and J ends, which lost 0 bases and 2 bases, there was a span of 16 bases. Germline loops: CDR1 MGHRA, CDR2 YSYEKL. CDR3 protein: CASSQEWERTDNTEAFF. The CDR3 DNA follows: TGCGCCAGCAGCCAAGAGTGGGAGCGGACAGACAACACTGAAGCTTTCTTT.

Concerning this clone itself: Other DNA variants within this sample encode the same CDR3. The gene calls are TRBV20-1 and TRBJ2-7; TRBD2 is a possible D gene (5 bases). Looked up from germline, CDR1 is DFQATT and CDR2 is SNEGSKA (reference sequence). Trimming removed 3 bases at V and 3 bases at J, with 6 bases between. The length of the CDR3 is 11 residues. DNA for the CDR3: TGCAGTGCTAGTCGGGGCTACGAGCAGTACTTC. This gives the protein CSASRGYEQYF.

The V call is TRBV7-8, the J call TRBJ1-2, with D tentatively TRBD1 (6 bases). The length of the CDR3 is 13 residues. Germline CDR1 SGHVS, CDR2 FQNEAQ. Trimming left V 1 base short and J 5 bases short, with 8 bases between. This chain's CDR3 is CASSLGTVYGYTF. The CDR3 coding sequence is TGTGCCAGCAGCTTAGGGACAGTATATGGCTACACCTTC.

This chain links TRBV5-1 with TRBJ2-2; TRBD2 matches 9 bases. The V segment lost 4 bases and the J segment 3 bases; nucleotides outside the gene matches: 10. The CDR3 covers 17 residues. Germline V gene data show CDR1 as SGHRS and CDR2 as YFSETQ. The CDR3 coding sequence is TGCGCCAGCAGCCCCCGCGGCGGGGGGGCGGACACCGGGGAGCTGTTTTTT. This translates into CASSPRGGGADTGELFF.

The chain is built from TRBV21-1 and TRBJ2-2; the D call TRBD1 from the table was never checked on the DNA. TRBV21-1 is assigned pseudogene status. CDR3 length: 14 residues. DNA of the CDR3: TGTGCCAGCAGCGCCCAGGGCAGGGCCGGGGAGCTGTTTTTT. The encoded protein is CASSAQGRAGELFF.

The chain combines TRBV10-3 with TRBJ2-5; D might be TRBD2 (5 bases). Germline V CDR1 and CDR2: ENHRY, SYGVKD. Trimming removed 3 bases from V and 3 bases from J, with 8 bases in between. The CDR3 is 13 residues long. The DNA for the CDR3 is TGTGCCATCAGTGATTACGGGGAAGAGACCCAGTACTTC. Its translation is CAISDYGEETQYF.

This chain connects TRBV28 to TRBJ1-5; tentatively, D is TRBD1 (5 bases). The CDR3 has 15 residues. Trimming left V 2 bases short and J 6 bases short, with 14 bases between. CDR1 is MDHEN and CDR2 is SYDVKM in the germline V gene. CDR3 loop: CASSLRRGGRQPQHF. The CDR3 nucleotides are TGTGCCAGCAGTTTAAGAAGGGGAGGGCGTCAGCCCCAGCATTTT.

The rearrangement joins TRBV6-5 to TRBJ1-6; 7 nucleotides align to TRBD1. V shed 3 bases, J shed 16 bases, and the junction held 9 bases outside the gene matches. CDR3 length: 13 residues. The germline gives CDR1 MNHEY, CDR2 SVGAGI. CDR3 bases: TGTGCCAGCAGTTATCCGGACAGGTTCCGGCTCCACTTT. Translated: CASSYPDRFRLHF.

The chain joins TRBV29-1 to TRBJ1-1; no firm D call. The CDR3 spans 11 residues. The V gene's germline CDR1 is SQVTM and CDR2 ANQGSEA. V was clipped by 5 bases and J by 4 bases, with 8 bases between them. The CDR3 here is CSVPRGTEAFF. CDR3 in DNA: TGCAGCGTTCCCCGAGGCACTGAAGCTTTCTTT.

V usage is TRBV19 and J usage is TRBJ2-1, with D tentatively TRBD2 (6 bases). The V gene lost 1 base and the J gene lost 3 bases, with 7 bases spanning the gap. The length of the CDR3 is 14 residues. Germline CDR1 is LNHDA and CDR2 is SQIVND (reference sequence). The DNA for the CDR3 is TGTGCCAGTAGTATAGGACTAGGCTACAATGAGCAGTTCTTC. Residues: CASSIGLGYNEQFF.

This clone was seen once. The chain links TRBV19 to TRBJ1-2, with 9 bases matching TRBD1. The CDR3 has 17 amino acids. With 4 bases clipped from V and 3 bases from J, the junction kept 12 bases outside the gene matches. Germline CDR1 reads LNHDA; CDR2 reads SQIVND (reference sequence). CDR3 sequence (DNA): TGTGCCAGTAGTACGGGACAGGGTAAATCGCTGGACTATGGCTACACCTTC. Translating gives CASSTGQGKSLDYGYTF.

CDR3 DNA: TGCGCCAGCAGCTTGAAAGCTACAGGACAGGGGGGTTCTGGGGCCAACGTCCTGACTTTC. Translation: CASSLKATGQGGSGANVLTF. The chain employs TRBV5-1 and TRBJ2-6, with 10 bases that match TRBD1. V gave up 1 base and J gave up 1 base; unmatched junction bases: 11. The CDR3 is 20 residues long. CDR1 and CDR2 from the germline V gene are SGHRS and YFSETQ.